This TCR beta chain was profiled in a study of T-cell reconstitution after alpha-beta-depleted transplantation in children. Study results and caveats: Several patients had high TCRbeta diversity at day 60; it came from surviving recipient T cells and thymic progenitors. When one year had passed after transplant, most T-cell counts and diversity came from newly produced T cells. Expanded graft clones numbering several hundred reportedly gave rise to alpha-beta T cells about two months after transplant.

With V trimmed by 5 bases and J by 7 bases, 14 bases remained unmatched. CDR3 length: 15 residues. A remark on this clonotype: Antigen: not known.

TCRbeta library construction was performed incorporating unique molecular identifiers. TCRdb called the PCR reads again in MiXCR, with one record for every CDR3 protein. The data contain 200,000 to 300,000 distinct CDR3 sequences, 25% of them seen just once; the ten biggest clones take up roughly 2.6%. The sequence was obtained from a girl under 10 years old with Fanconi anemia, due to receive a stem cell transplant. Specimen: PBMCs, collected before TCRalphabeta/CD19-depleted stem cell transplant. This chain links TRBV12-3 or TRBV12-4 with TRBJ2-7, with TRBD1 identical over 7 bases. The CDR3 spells CASSRMTGSTGEQYF. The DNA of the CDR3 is TGTGCCAGCAGTCGTATGACAGGGTCTACGGGGGAGCAGTACTTC.